This section outlines one T cell receptor beta chain sequence together with its context. The antigen is undetermined. The entry originates in a study of response to subunit inactivated influenza vaccine. The study's findings and limits: Authors suggested few new T cells are recruited by each seasonal influenza vaccination.

The germline CDR1 and CDR2 sequences are SGDLS and YYNGEE. The trim removed 0 bases at V and 9 bases at J, leaving 6 bases unmatched. This CDR3 has 15 amino acids. MiXCR, run by TCRdb on the RT-PCR reads, gives a single entry per CDR3 protein. The table lists under 950,000 distinct CDR3 sequences, 21% of them singletons. The sequencing used PBMCs from blood, collected more than 4 days after vaccination. The chain joins TRBV9 to TRBJ2-1, with TRBD2 matching 10 bases. The clonotype was recovered from a man aged 50 to 60 who received an inactivated influenza vaccine. CDR3 nucleotide sequence: TGTGCCAGCAGCGTAGGGGGACTAGCGACCGGTGAGCAGTTCTTC. Translation: CASSVGGLATGEQFF.